These 29 T cell receptor beta chains were sequenced from one sample in a study of shared clonotypes between healthy human individuals. The protocol was immunoSEQ multiplex PCR, while the TCRdb copy is restricted to in-frame clones and leaves out a portion. The table shows some 1.4 million clones, with over 95% occurring only once. Sequenced material: naive CD4+ T cells sorted from blood. Subset here: CD45RA+ positively selected. These receptors all come from a man younger than 45 in good health.

The genes are TRBV5-1 and TRBJ2-2, with D perhaps matching TRBD1 (5 bases). Trimming cost V 0 bases and J 5 bases, with 11 bases left between them. Germline V gene lookup returns CDR1 SGHRS and CDR2 YFSETQ. CDR3 length equals 15 residues. CDR3 coding DNA: TGCGCCAGCAGCTTGGTGGCAGGGCAAACCGGGGAGCTGTTTTTT. This sequence encodes CASSLVAGQTGELFF.

This clone was seen a few times. The rearrangement uses TRBV6-1 and TRBJ1-2, with 7 positions matching TRBD1. With V trimmed by 8 bases and J by 5 bases, 5 bases remained unmatched. Germline CDR1 MNHNS, CDR2 SASEGT. The CDR3 loop spans 12 amino acids. CDR3 nucleotide sequence: TGTGCCAGCGCAGGGACAGTGTATGGCTACACCTTC. Translated: CASAGTVYGYTF.

The V and J genes are TRBV27 and TRBJ2-1, with 10 bases aligning to TRBD2. V lost 3 bases, J lost 5 bases, and 10 bases stayed unmatched. Per germline, CDR1 MNHEY and CDR2 SMNVEV (reference sequence). This CDR3 has 17 amino acids. The CDR3 loop reads CASSFYKGLADNNEQFF. Written as DNA, the CDR3 is TGTGCCAGCAGTTTCTATAAAGGACTAGCGGATAACAATGAGCAGTTCTTC.

This clone appeared once. The chain couples TRBV28 to TRBJ2-3; perhaps TRBD1 as D (8 bases). The length of the CDR3 is 15 residues. V was trimmed by 5 bases and J by 2 bases, leaving 14 bases between them. Germline-derived CDR1 and CDR2 are MDHEN and SYDVKM. CDR3 protein: CASSERDRNTDTQYF. In DNA form, the CDR3 reads TGTGCCAGCAGTGAGCGGGACAGGAACACAGATACGCAGTATTTT.

The CDR3 region is CASSLAGQGVYAFF. The CDR3 DNA reads TGTGCCAGCAGCTTGGCGGGACAGGGGGTTTATGCTTTCTTT. The rearrangement uses TRBV5-8 and TRBJ1-1; 11 positions agree with TRBD1. CDR3 length: 14 residues. Germline V gene data show CDR1 as SGHTS and CDR2 as YDEGEE. The ends lost 0 bases at V and 11 bases at J; junction bases unmatched: 6.

The chain couples TRBV25-1 to TRBJ2-7; 7 bases align to TRBD1. The CDR3 runs to 16 residues. Trimming cost V 4 bases and J 2 bases; bases outside gene matches: 11. Germline V gene sequence: CDR1 MGHDK, CDR2 SYGVNS. The CDR3 is CASSGYRGQLTYEQYF. CDR3 coding DNA: TGTGCCAGCAGTGGATACCGGGGACAGCTTACCTACGAGCAGTACTTC.

V is TRBV7-8 and J is TRBJ1-2; no reliable D call. CDR1 is SGHVS and CDR2 is FQNEAQ in the germline V gene. The CDR3 contains 16 residues. V was pared by 5 bases and J by 5 bases, with 21 bases between. For the CDR3, the DNA is TGTGCCAGCAGCCAAACGGTCCTCCCCCGGGATTATGGCTACACCTTC. It translates to CASSQTVLPRDYGYTF.

The sample holds one count of this clone. This chain joins TRBV27 and TRBJ1-2; no clear D. Between the trimmed V and J ends, which lost 1 base and 8 bases, there was a span of 11 bases. Germline-derived CDR1 and CDR2 are MNHEY and SMNVEV (reference sequence). The CDR3 consists of 13 residues. The CDR3 here is CASSLLPGGGYTF. The CDR3 nucleotides are TGTGCCAGCAGTTTATTACCAGGCGGAGGCTACACCTTC.

The genes are TRBV9 and TRBJ1-2, with D perhaps TRBD1 (5 bases). The CDR3 length is 13 residues. Germline CDR1 is SGDLS and CDR2 is YYNGEE. V was clipped by 2 bases and J by 4 bases, with 9 bases between them. The CDR3 region is CASSVGGVYGYTF. The CDR3 DNA reads as TGTGCCAGCAGCGTGGGGGGAGTCTATGGCTACACCTTC.

The V gene is TRBV4-1, the J gene TRBJ2-4; D gene uncertain. CDR3 size: 16 residues. Germline V gene data show CDR1 as MGHRA and CDR2 as YSYEKL. The V end was cut by 2 bases, the J end by 0 bases, with 11 bases between. The CDR3 protein is CASSQNPGLAKNIQYF. CDR3 DNA: TGCGCCAGCAGCCAAAATCCGGGCCTAGCCAAAAACATTCAGTACTTC.

As to this clone: The same CDR3 also results from other DNA sequences found in this sample. V is TRBV9 and J is TRBJ2-3; no firm D call. This CDR3 has 15 amino acids. The ends were cut back, 0 bases at V and 1 base at J, with 9 bases in the middle. Germline loops: CDR1 SGDLS, CDR2 YYNGEE. The CDR3 sequence is CASSVEGLGTDTQYF. CDR3 DNA sequence: TGTGCCAGCAGCGTAGAGGGTTTAGGCACAGATACGCAGTATTTT. Complete variable domain (other parts from reference TRBV9 and TRBJ2-3): DSGVTQTPKHLITATGQRVTLRCSPRSGDLSVYWYQQSLDQGLQFLIQYYNGEERAKGNILERFSAQQFPDLHSELNLSSLELGDSALYFCASSVEGLGTDTQYFGPGTRLTVL.

This clone has just one count. The chain couples TRBV28 to TRBJ2-7; 8 bases are shared with TRBD1. The germline gives CDR1 MDHEN, CDR2 SYDVKM. V gave up 4 bases and J gave up 2 bases; unmatched junction bases: 13. The CDR3 has 17 amino acids. CDR3 sequence reads: CASSSTSGGLVPYEQYF. DNA for the CDR3: TGTGCCAGCAGTTCCACGTCAGGGGGCTTAGTCCCCTACGAGCAGTACTTC.

Concerning this clone itself: The sample holds other DNA sequences that translate to the same CDR3. V usage is TRBV5-1 and J usage is TRBJ2-3, with D tentatively TRBD2 (5 bases). The CDR3 loop spans 14 amino acids. V was trimmed by 4 bases and J by 3 bases, leaving 12 bases between them. The germline CDR1 and CDR2 sequences are SGHRS and YFSETQ. This CDR3 reads CASSPRGPTDTQYF. The DNA for the CDR3 is TGCGCCAGCAGCCCCAGAGGGCCTACAGATACGCAGTATTTT.

This chain uses TRBV6-1 with TRBJ2-7; D gene ambiguous. The length of the CDR3 is 14 residues. Germline V CDR1 and CDR2: MNHNS, SASEGT. Trimming took 8 bases from V and 1 from J, leaving 15 bases between them. CDR3 in amino acids: CASGPLGRSYEQYF. The DNA of the CDR3 is TGTGCCAGCGGTCCTCTCGGCCGGTCCTACGAGCAGTACTTC.

This chain joins TRBV5-4 and TRBJ1-6, with D unresolved. Trimming left V 4 bases short and J 9 bases short, with 14 bases between. CDR3 length: 14 amino acids. Germline V lookup: CDR1 SGHNT, CDR2 YYREEE (reference sequence). The CDR3 spells CASSMIGVGSPLHF. The CDR3 DNA sequence: TGTGCCAGCAGCATGATCGGTGTCGGTTCACCCCTCCACTTT. The entire variable domain, with the rest obtained from reference TRBV5-4 and TRBJ1-6, is as follows: ETGVTQSPTHLIKTRGQQVTLRCSSQSGHNTVSWYQQALGQGPQFIFQYYREEENGRGNFPPRFSGLQFPNYSSELNVNALELDDSALYLCASSMIGVGSPLHFGNGTRLTVT.

The chain is built from TRBV18 and TRBJ2-6, with D tentatively TRBD1 or TRBD2 (5 bases each). Trimming stripped 1 base from V and 2 bases from J, with 18 bases between. The CDR3 has 19 amino acids. CDR1 is KGHSH, CDR2 LQKENI, per germline. The CDR3 reads CASSPLIADGAAGANVLTF. The CDR3 DNA reads TGTGCCAGCTCACCACTTATCGCCGACGGGGCAGCTGGGGCCAACGTCCTGACTTTC.

As for this clone: Other DNA variants within this sample encode the same CDR3. The chain couples TRBV5-1 to TRBJ2-7; 7 positions match TRBD2. The CDR3 sequence is 15 residues long. Looked up from germline, CDR1 is SGHRS and CDR2 is YFSETQ. J gave up 2 bases and V 0 bases, and 5 bases lay outside the gene matches. As DNA, the CDR3 is TGCGCCAGCAGCTTGGGTCTAGCGGATACCTACGAGCAGTACTTC. As protein: CASSLGLADTYEQYF.

V is TRBV10-3 and J is TRBJ2-7; 7 positions match TRBD2. CDR3 size: 12 residues. The J segment lost 5 bases and the V segment lost 6 bases, leaving 4 bases of the junction unmatched. From germline, CDR1 is ENHRY and CDR2 SYGVKD. The CDR3 bases are TGTGCCATCAGCGGGAGGTTAGACGAGCAGTACTTC. Encoded protein: CAISGRLDEQYF.

In regard to this clone: This sample includes further DNA sequences coding for the same CDR3. This chain links TRBV7-9 with TRBJ2-7; 9 bases agree with TRBD1. This CDR3 region has 14 residues. Per germline, CDR1 SEHNR and CDR2 FQNEAQ (reference sequence). V trimming: 3 bases; J trimming: 3 bases; junction bases outside the gene matches: 3. The CDR3 DNA is TGTGCCAGCAGCTTTGGACAGGGGAGCTACGAGCAGTACTTC. Translating it yields CASSFGQGSYEQYF. The full variable domain, completed using reference TRBV7-9 and TRBJ2-7, is DTGVSQNPRHKITKRGQNVTFRCDPISEHNRLYWYRQTLGQGPEFLTYFQNEAQLEKSRLLSDRFSAERPKGSFSTLEIQRTEQGDSAMYLCASSFGQGSYEQYFGPGTRLTVT.

The V and J genes are TRBV18 and TRBJ2-3; D possibly corresponds to TRBD2 (5 bases). Trimming took 3 bases from V and 2 from J, leaving 9 bases between them. The germline V gene has CDR1 KGHSH and CDR2 LQKENI. CDR3 length equals 14 residues. The CDR3 sequence is CASSPRADTDTQYF. CDR3 DNA sequence: TGTGCCAGCTCACCGAGGGCCGACACAGATACGCAGTATTTT.

V usage is TRBV27 and J usage is TRBJ2-7; weak D call: TRBD1 (5 bases). Trimming removed 3 bases from V and 3 bases from J, with 9 bases in between. This CDR3 spans 13 amino acids. The germline V gene encodes CDR1 MNHEY and CDR2 SMNVEV (reference sequence). CDR3 in DNA: TGTGCCAGCAGTTTTCGACAGCGCTACGAGCAGTACTTC. Translating it yields CASSFRQRYEQYF.

The chain employs TRBV12-5 and TRBJ2-1; 7 nucleotides match TRBD2. Germline V CDR1 and CDR2: LGHNT, FRNRAP. The CDR3 is 15 residues long. V was clipped by 5 bases and J by 0 bases; unmatched bases: 4. The chain's CDR3 is CASGLGLGSYNEQFF. As DNA, the CDR3 is TGTGCTAGTGGTCTCGGACTAGGCTCCTACAATGAGCAGTTCTTC.

The V and J genes are TRBV7-2 and TRBJ1-1, with D possibly matching TRBD1 (5 bases). V lost 1 base and J lost 10, with 13 bases in between. The germline CDR1 and CDR2 sequences are SGHTA and FQGNSA. This CDR3 region has 13 residues. The CDR3 nucleotides read TGTGCCAGCAGCTTAGTTATCGGCGGGGGAGCTTTCTTT. It specifies CASSLVIGGGAFF.

The rearrangement uses TRBV4-1 and TRBJ2-7; D may match TRBD1 or TRBD2 (5 bases each). V was trimmed by 3 bases and J by 4 bases, leaving 25 bases between them. This CDR3 contains 18 residues. The germline V gene has CDR1 MGHRA and CDR2 YSYEKL. DNA of the CDR3: TGCGCCAGCAGCCAGGGGCTGCGAGGGTCGAGGGGAATATACGAGCAGTACTTC. Translation gives CASSQGLRGSRGIYEQYF.

V gene TRBV5-8 combines with J gene TRBJ2-7; TRBD1 aligns across 7 bases. Germline V gene data show CDR1 as SGHTS and CDR2 as YDEGEE. After removal of 2 bases from V and 3 bases from J, the junction contained 8 bases not matched to a gene. The CDR3 extends over 15 amino acids. CDR3 bases: TGTGCCAGCAGCTTAGTACAGGGGATGTTCTACGAGCAGTACTTC. Translated, it gives CASSLVQGMFYEQYF. Full variable domain (missing parts from reference TRBV5-8 and TRBJ2-7): EAGVTQSPTHLIKTRGQQATLRCSPISGHTSVYWYQQALGLGLQFLLWYDEGEERNRGNFPPRFSGRQFPNYSSELNVNALELEDSALYLCASSLVQGMFYEQYFGPGTRLTVT.

The rearrangement uses TRBV7-3 and TRBJ2-1; D is unresolved. The CDR3 totals 14 residues. Germline lookup yields CDR1 SGHTA and CDR2 FQGTGA. The V end was cut by 5 bases, the J end by 0 bases, with 8 bases between. Written as DNA, the CDR3 is TGTGCCAGCAGCCTTAGGAGCTCCTACAATGAGCAGTTCTTC. Amino acid sequence: CASSLRSSYNEQFF.

This chain joins TRBV19 and TRBJ2-1, with 11 bases matching TRBD2. This CDR3 has 16 amino acids. V shed 7 bases and J 2 bases; nucleotides not matched to a gene: 7. Germline assignment: CDR1 LNHDA and CDR2 SQIVND (reference sequence). CDR3 in amino acids: CASTRTTSGAYNEQFF. CDR3 sequence (DNA): TGTGCCAGTACCCGAACGACTAGCGGGGCCTACAATGAGCAGTTCTTC.

The rearrangement joins TRBV5-4 to TRBJ2-5; 7 bases fit TRBD2. This CDR3 is 16 amino acids long. The V gene end was trimmed by 1 base and the J gene end by 2 bases; junction bases not matched to a gene: 8. Germline V gene data show CDR1 as SGHNT and CDR2 as YYREEE (reference sequence). CDR3 in amino acids: CASSLSLAENQETQYF. In DNA form, the CDR3 reads TGTGCCAGCAGCTTGTCTCTAGCGGAAAATCAAGAGACCCAGTACTTC.

This chain uses TRBV28 with TRBJ2-3; 7 positions match TRBD2. Per germline, CDR1 MDHEN and CDR2 SYDVKM. V lost 8 bases and J lost 4; bases outside the gene matches: 21. The CDR3 contains 18 residues. The CDR3 region is CASWPPASSGLMADTQYF. DNA for the CDR3: TGTGCCAGCTGGCCTCCAGCTTCTAGCGGTCTGATGGCAGATACGCAGTATTTT.